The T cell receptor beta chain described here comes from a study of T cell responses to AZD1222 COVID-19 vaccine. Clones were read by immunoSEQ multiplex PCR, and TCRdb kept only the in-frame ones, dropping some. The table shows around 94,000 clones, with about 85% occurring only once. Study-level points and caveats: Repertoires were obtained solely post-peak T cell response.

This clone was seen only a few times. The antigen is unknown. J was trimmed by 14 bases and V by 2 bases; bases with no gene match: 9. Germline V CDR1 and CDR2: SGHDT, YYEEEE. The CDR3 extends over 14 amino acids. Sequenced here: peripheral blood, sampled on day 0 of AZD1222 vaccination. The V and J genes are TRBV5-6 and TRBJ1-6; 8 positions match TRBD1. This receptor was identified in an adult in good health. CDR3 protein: CASSFYSTGEALHF. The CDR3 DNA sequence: TGTGCCAGCAGCTTCTACTCGACAGGGGAGGCCCTCCACTTT.